This T cell receptor beta chain was sequenced for a study of cytotoxic CD8 clonotypes in ibrutinib-treated CLL. The intended depth for sequencing was 1 in 200,000 to 1 in 1 million T cells. Some clones are missing from TCRdb's copy, which holds only in-frame ones; the method was immunoSEQ multiplex PCR. Of tens of thousands of clones listed, over 60% are singletons. Study-level findings and limits: Sustained-remission and progressing patients diverged in sampling times.

Of note for this clone: Its cognate antigen is unknown.

This TCR came from a human donor with chronic lymphocytic leukemia. The sample was PBMCs, taken after 12 months of ibrutinib treatment.

CDR3 bases: TGTGCCAGCAGGGACAGGGGGGGATCCTCCTACGAGCAGTACTTC. This encodes CASRDRGGSSYEQYF. V usage is TRBV27 and J usage is TRBJ2-7, with 10 bases matching TRBD1. V gave up 6 bases and J gave up 0 bases; unmatched junction bases: 5. The CDR3 sequence is 15 residues long. In germline, CDR1 is MNHEY, CDR2 SMNVEV (reference sequence).